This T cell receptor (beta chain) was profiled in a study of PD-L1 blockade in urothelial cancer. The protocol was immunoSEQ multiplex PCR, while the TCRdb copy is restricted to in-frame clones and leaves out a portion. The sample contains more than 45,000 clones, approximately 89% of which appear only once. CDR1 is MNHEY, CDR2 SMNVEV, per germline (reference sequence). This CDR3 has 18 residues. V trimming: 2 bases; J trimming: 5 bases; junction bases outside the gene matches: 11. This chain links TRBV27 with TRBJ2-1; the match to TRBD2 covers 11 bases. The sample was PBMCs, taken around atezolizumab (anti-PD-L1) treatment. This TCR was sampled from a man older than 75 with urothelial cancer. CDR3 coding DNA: TGTGCCAGCAGTTTAGTAGGTCTACTAGCGGGAGAGAACAATGAGCAGTTCTTC. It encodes CASSLVGLLAGENNEQFF.